This TCR beta chain was profiled in a study of cytomegalovirus exposure and HLA in healthy donors. The sample holds a few counts of this clone. The CDR3 is made up of 14 amino acids. Trimming stripped 4 bases from V and 5 bases from J, with 15 bases between. Germline loops: CDR1 MGHRA, CDR2 YSYEKL. 60 Vbeta and 13 Jbeta primers were used in PCR. TCRdb's table, derived via immunoSEQ multiplex PCR, lists solely in-frame clones and lacks some. The sample shows more than 85,000 clones, roughly 73% of them seen only once. Healthy bone marrow donors made up the donors. Nominally healthy donors were sampled, though unrecorded immune exposures were likely.

The specimen sequenced was PBMCs. The V and J genes are TRBV4-1 and TRBJ2-7; D not certain. This sequence originates from a boy aged 10-17 years in good health and CMV-seronegative. CDR3 coding DNA: TGCGCCAGCAGCCCGCGACGAGGTTCGGACGAGCAGTACTTC. This translates into CASSPRRGSDEQYF.